The 25 T cell receptor beta chains below were found in one sample sequenced in a study of quantifying T cell responses using KT2 cells. Study-level information: cDNA was made from DNase-treated RNA using alpha and beta constant primers.

An oligo carrying a UMI was ligated to the cDNA 3' end. First-round PCR used 3 to 4 cycles and beta primers RC1.1 and RC1.2 covering TRBC1 and TRBC2. From the UMI-ligation and nested PCR reads, TCRdb called clonotypes with MiXCR, one entry per CDR3 protein. In the table there are fewer than 50,000 distinct CDR3 sequences, about 17% of which are singletons. Sample: PBMCs spiked with cells of the T cell clone KT2. These receptors came from a human donor.

This clonotype was found a few times. The chain uses TRBV30 and TRBJ2-1; 7 bases map to TRBD2. Trimming cost V 1 base and J 8 bases; bases outside gene matches: 2. CDR3 size: 12 residues. Germline V CDR1 and CDR2: GTSNPN, SVGIG (reference sequence). The CDR3 region is CAWSATSHEQFF. CDR3 nucleotides: TGTGCCTGGAGTGCGACTAGCCATGAGCAGTTCTTC.

This clonotype showed up many times. The genes are TRBV5-1 and TRBJ2-2; D possibly corresponds to TRBD2 (7 bases). V was trimmed by 0 bases and J by 7 bases, leaving 13 bases between them. This CDR3 has 15 amino acids. CDR1 and CDR2 from the germline V gene are SGHRS and YFSETQ. CDR3 residues: CASSLAAGANGELFF. DNA of the CDR3: TGCGCCAGCAGCTTGGCGGCGGGGGCGAACGGGGAGCTGTTTTTT.

A remark on this clonotype: A much larger clone sits a single nucleotide away, making a read error possible. The CDR3 here is CDSSLRRRKDTGELFF. CDR3 DNA: TGTGACAGCAGCTTAAGAAGGAGAAAGGACACCGGGGAGCTGTTTTTT. The J gene is TRBJ2-2, the V gene TRBV7-2; D remains ambiguous. Germline V lookup: CDR1 SGHTA, CDR2 FQGNSA. CDR3 size: 16 residues. Supplemented by reference TRBV7-2 and TRBJ2-2, the full variable domain reads GAGVSQSPSNKVTEKGKDVELRCDPISGHTALYWYRQSLGQGLEFLIYFQGNSAPDKSGLPSDRFSAERTGGSVSTLTIQRTQQEDSAVYLCDSSLRRRKDTGELFFGEGSRLTVL.

The sample holds many counts of this clonotype. The gene calls are TRBV7-6 and TRBJ2-2; D possibly corresponds to TRBD1 (5 bases). Trimming removed 8 bases from V and 6 bases from J, with 7 bases in between. Germline lookup yields CDR1 SGHVS and CDR2 FNYEAQ. The CDR3 is 11 residues long. The CDR3 spells CASQGSGELFF. The CDR3 nucleotides are TGTGCCAGCCAGGGCTCCGGGGAGCTGTTTTTT.

On this clonotype itself: Compared with germline, one end of the junction differs, possibly owing to a read error. The genes are TRBV7-8 and TRBJ1-5; D may be TRBD1 (6 bases). CDR3 length equals 15 residues. Germline CDR1 and CDR2: SGHVS and FQNEAQ. DNA of the CDR3: TGTGCCAGCAGCCCCAGGGGCAGACGTTATCAGCGCCAGCATTTT. This sequence encodes CASSPRGRRYQRQHF. The full variable domain, completed using reference TRBV7-8 and TRBJ1-5, is GAGVSQSPRYKVAKRGQDVALRCDPISGHVSLFWYQQALGQGPEFLTYFQNEAQLDKSGLPSDRFFAERPEGSVSTLKIQRTQQEDSAVYLCASSPRGRRYQRQHFGDGTRLSIL.

This sequence joins TRBV7-2 and TRBJ2-1; D ambiguous. V was pared by 5 bases and J by 2 bases, with 7 bases between. The CDR3 covers 13 residues. Germline V lookup: CDR1 SGHTA, CDR2 FQGNSA. CDR3 amino acids: CASSPGTYNEQFF. DNA of the CDR3: TGTGCCAGCAGCCCGGGCACCTACAATGAGCAGTTCTTC. Full variable domain (rest looked up from reference TRBV7-2 and TRBJ2-1): GAGVSQSPSNKVTEKGKDVELRCDPISGHTALYWYRQSLGQGLEFLIYFQGNSAPDKSGLPSDRFSAERTGGSVSTLTIQRTQQEDSAVYLCASSPGTYNEQFFGPGTRLTVL.

This clonotype came up a few times. The chain joins TRBV7-8 to TRBJ2-3, with 10 bases fitting TRBD1. This CDR3 contains 19 residues. After removal of 3 bases from V and 5 bases from J, the junction contained 17 bases not matched to a gene. Germline CDR1 and CDR2: SGHVS and FQNEAQ. CDR3 sequence reads: CASSFPKREGQGFLDTQYF. CDR3 nucleotides: TGTGCCAGCAGCTTTCCCAAACGGGAGGGACAGGGGTTTTTAGATACGCAGTATTTT.

This clonotype appeared once. The gene calls are TRBV27 and TRBJ2-7, with TRBD1 matching 10 bases. V trimming: 5 bases; J trimming: 4 bases; junction bases outside the gene matches: 5. Germline V gene data show CDR1 as MNHEY and CDR2 as SMNVEV (reference sequence). The CDR3 loop spans 14 amino acids. CDR3 nucleotides: TGTGCCAGCAGTCCGGGACAGGGGCCTTACGAGCAGTACTTC. Translated, it gives CASSPGQGPYEQYF.

This chain connects TRBV6-5 to TRBJ1-6, with D possibly matching TRBD1 (6 bases). Germline V gene lookup returns CDR1 MNHEY and CDR2 SVGAGI. V lost 5 bases and J 10 bases, leaving 12 bases between the germline ends. There are 13 residues in the CDR3. The DNA for the CDR3 is TGTGCCAGCAGTGCAGGGGTTGGATCACCCCTCCACTTT. It specifies CASSAGVGSPLHF.

In its sample, this clonotype was seen a few times. In nucleotides, the CDR3 is TGTGCCAGCAGTTACGACAGCCCGAACACTGAAGCTTTCTTT. Its protein is CASSYDSPNTEAFF. The chain couples TRBV6-2 or TRBV6-3 to TRBJ1-1, with D maybe TRBD1 (5 bases). Germline CDR1 MNHEY, CDR2 SVGEGT. The CDR3 contains 14 residues. Trimming removed 2 bases from V and 1 base from J, with 8 bases in between.

This chain connects TRBV7-9 to TRBJ2-3; possibly TRBD2 for D (6 bases). The V gene lost 5 bases and the J gene lost 0 bases, with 15 bases spanning the gap. The V gene's germline CDR1 is SEHNR and CDR2 FQNEAQ (reference sequence). The CDR3 length is 16 residues. The CDR3 region is CASSPPWRESTDTQYF. CDR3 sequence (DNA): TGTGCCAGCAGCCCCCCATGGCGGGAAAGCACAGATACGCAGTATTTT. The full variable domain, with the rest looked up from reference TRBV7-9 and TRBJ2-3, is DTGVSQNPRHKITKRGQNVTFRCDPISEHNRLYWYRQTLGQGPEFLTYFQNEAQLEKSRLLSDRFSAERPKGSFSTLEIQRTEQGDSAMYLCASSPPWRESTDTQYFGPGTRLTVL.

This clonotype has more than one count but fewer than ten. The chain combines TRBV15 with TRBJ2-2, with D unresolved. There are 16 residues in the CDR3. In germline, CDR1 is LNHNV, CDR2 YYDKDF (reference sequence). The V gene lost 0 bases and the J gene lost 1 base, with 9 bases spanning the gap. In DNA, the CDR3 is TGTGCCACCAGCAGAGAGTATATGGAGAACACCGGGGAGCTGTTTTTT. It codes for CATSREYMENTGELFF.

The gene calls are TRBV7-2 and TRBJ2-5; 8 bases are a match to TRBD2. With 5 bases clipped from V and 5 bases from J, the junction kept 7 bases outside the gene matches. The CDR3 has 14 residues. The germline V gene encodes CDR1 SGHTA and CDR2 FQGNSA. Here the CDR3 DNA reads TGTGCCAGCAGCCAGGGACTAGTGGGGGAGACCCAGTACTTC. Encoded protein: CASSQGLVGETQYF.

This chain uses TRBV19 with TRBJ2-1; D gene unclear. Germline assignment: CDR1 LNHDA and CDR2 SQIVND (reference sequence). Trimming shortened V by 5 bases and J by 7 bases, and 12 bases separated the two germline ends. The CDR3 consists of 13 residues. CDR3 nucleotide sequence: TGTGCCAGTAGTTGGCCAGGAAAAAATGAGCAGTTCTTC. Translating gives CASSWPGKNEQFF.

The V gene is TRBV7-9, the J gene TRBJ2-5, with TRBD2 matching 7 bases. The CDR3 spans 13 residues. V lost 6 bases and J lost 1; bases outside the gene matches: 2. Germline lookup yields CDR1 SEHNR and CDR2 FQNEAQ (reference sequence). This chain's CDR3 is CASRPSGQETQYF. The CDR3 nucleotides read TGTGCCAGCAGACCTAGCGGCCAAGAGACCCAGTACTTC.

The chain carries TRBV11-2 and TRBJ2-1, with no clear D. The V gene's germline CDR1 is SGHAT and CDR2 FQNNGV. Trimming shortened V by 1 base and J by 0 bases, and 7 bases separated the two germline ends. This CDR3 region has 15 residues. The CDR3: CASSLVASSYNEQFF. The CDR3 DNA reads TGTGCCAGCAGCTTAGTCGCAAGCTCCTACAATGAGCAGTTCTTC.

A few counts support this clonotype. CDR3 protein: CSAGTGLRSGYTF. CDR3 DNA sequence: TGCAGTGCTGGAACAGGGTTACGGAGTGGCTACACCTTC. The chain uses TRBV20-1 and TRBJ1-2, with D possibly matching TRBD1 (6 bases). Trimming took 5 bases from V and 7 from J, leaving 17 bases between them. This CDR3 region has 13 residues. Germline V gene data show CDR1 as DFQATT and CDR2 as SNEGSKA (reference sequence).

J is TRBJ1-4 and V is TRBV21-1; no DNA check was done on the table's D call, TRBD1. TRBV21-1 is a known pseudogene. The CDR3 extends over 16 amino acids. CDR3 sequence: CASPDVPGPTNEKLFF. DNA of the CDR3: TGTGCCAGCCCGGACGTCCCTGGCCCAACTAATGAAAAACTGTTTTTT.

This clonotype was counted ten times or more. The V gene is TRBV7-9, the J gene TRBJ1-1; the D is unclear. Germline lookup yields CDR1 SEHNR and CDR2 FQNEAQ (reference sequence). V was pared by 5 bases and J by 4 bases, with 17 bases between. The CDR3 is 15 amino acids. The CDR3 loop reads CASSPKVRVGTEAFF. CDR3 bases: TGTGCCAGCAGCCCAAAAGTCCGAGTAGGCACTGAAGCTTTCTTT.

The chain uses TRBV11-2 and TRBJ2-7; 11 bases map to TRBD2. J was trimmed by 2 bases and V by 2 bases; bases with no gene match: 2. The CDR3 is 15 amino acids. Germline CDR1 SGHAT, CDR2 FQNNGV. CDR3: CASSLTSGGPYEQYF. CDR3 nucleotide sequence: TGTGCCAGCAGCTTAACTAGCGGGGGACCCTACGAGCAGTACTTC.

This chain uses TRBV4-2 with TRBJ2-1, with D tentatively TRBD1 (5 bases). The CDR3 is 16 amino acids. CDR1 and CDR2 (germline): LGHNA, YNFKEQ. V lost 4 bases to trimming and J lost 2 bases, with 15 bases between them. The CDR3 sequence is CASSLTGVDAYNEQFF. The DNA for the CDR3 is TGTGCCAGCAGCCTCACAGGAGTGGACGCCTACAATGAGCAGTTCTTC.

This CDR3 reads CSATTLSTEAFF. The CDR3 DNA is TGCAGTGCAACCACCTTGAGCACTGAAGCTTTCTTT. The chain carries TRBV20-1 and TRBJ1-1, with D hard to call. From germline, CDR1 is DFQATT and CDR2 SNEGSKA (reference sequence). Deletions cut 6 bases from V and 4 bases from J, with 12 bases between. CDR3 size: 12 residues.

This clonotype was seen ten or more times. The gene calls are TRBV6-4 and TRBJ2-1, with TRBD2 identical over 12 bases. This CDR3 has 14 residues. Trimming at V came to 3 bases and at J to 8 bases, leaving 2 bases not matched to a gene. Germline assignment: CDR1 MRHNA and CDR2 SNTAGT. The CDR3 region is CASSEASGRDEQFF. The DNA of the CDR3 is TGTGCCAGCAGTGAAGCTAGCGGGAGGGATGAGCAGTTCTTC.

This clonotype was picked up a small number of times. This chain links TRBV2 with TRBJ2-7; the D gene is possibly TRBD2 (6 bases). Germline V gives CDR1 SNHLY, CDR2 FYNNEI. The CDR3 runs 13 residues. Trimming stripped 7 bases from V and 3 bases from J, with 13 bases between. The CDR3 bases are TGTGCCAGCACGGCTGTGGGAGGCTACGAGCAGTACTTC. It yields the protein CASTAVGGYEQYF. The full variable domain, with the rest looked up from reference TRBV2 and TRBJ2-7, is EPEVTQTPSHQVTQMGQEVILRCVPISNHLYFYWYRQILGQKVEFLVSFYNNEISEKSEIFDDQFSVERPDGSNFTLKIRSTKLEDSAMYFCASTAVGGYEQYFGPGTRLTVT.

At least ten counts were recorded for this clonotype. V gene TRBV27 combines with J gene TRBJ1-6; 9 bases are a match to TRBD1. V shed 6 bases and J 8 bases; nucleotides not matched to a gene: 5. From germline, CDR1 is MNHEY and CDR2 SMNVEV (reference sequence). The CDR3 has 14 residues. The CDR3 loop is CASSPQGADSPLHF. CDR3 nucleotide sequence: TGTGCCAGCAGCCCACAGGGGGCTGATTCACCCCTCCACTTT.